Listed below are T cell receptor beta chains from one sample, sequenced in a study of T cells in Graves' hyperthyroidism and ophthalmopathy. TCRdb processed the multiplex PCR reads anew with MiXCR; each CDR3 protein has one entry. The sample yields 350,000 to 400,000 distinct CDR3 sequences, about 15% seen once. Source material: blood. These receptors were collected from a woman aged 30 to 39 with Graves' hyperthyroidism. CDR3s include the opening cysteine and the closing phenylalanine or tryptophan. Fields, in order: CDR3 DNA, CDR3 protein, D gene, V gene, clone size, J gene. A D gene is named only where the DNA matches it firmly. The size of a clone is reported for some rows only, either as once, few or many, or as a class for expanded clones.

DNA: TGCAGTGCTAGTCTAGCGGGAGTTTGGCAAAATGAGCAGTTCTTC; CDR3: CSASLAGVWQNEQFF; D: TRBD2; V: TRBV20-1; size: .; J: TRBJ2-1
DNA: TGTGCCACCAGTGATTCGGACGGCGACGAATACGAGCAGTACTTC; CDR3: CATSDSDGDEYEQYF; D: .; V: TRBV24-1; size: many; J: TRBJ2-7
DNA: TGTGCCAGCAGGACGTCCCGGGGTCATATGTCAACTGAAGCTTTCTTT; CDR3: CASRTSRGHMSTEAFF; D: .; V: TRBV6-1; size: many; J: TRBJ1-1
DNA: TGTGCCTGGAGTGCCGGGAGTAATAACTACGAGCAGTACTTC; CDR3: CAWSAGSNNYEQYF; D: .; V: TRBV30; size: many; J: TRBJ2-7
DNA: TGTGCCAGCAGTTTAGCAGGGGGTTTCACCGGGGAGCTGTTTTTT; CDR3: CASSLAGGFTGELFF; D: .; V: TRBV12-3/TRBV12-4; size: many; J: TRBJ2-2
DNA: TGTGCCAGCAGCCCCCCTGGGAGCCCGGCCAGCACAGATACGCAGTATTTT; CDR3: CASSPPGSPASTDTQYF; D: .; V: TRBV7-9; size: many; J: TRBJ2-3
DNA: TGTGCCAGCAGCCCCCGATGGACTAGCGGGAGGGCCGTCGAAACCGGGGAGCTGTTTTTT; CDR3: CASSPRWTSGRAVETGELFF; D: TRBD2; V: TRBV11-2; size: .; J: TRBJ2-2
DNA: TGTGCCTGGAGTCTCATCCAGGCATCTGAAGCTTTCTTT; CDR3: CAWSLIQASEAFF; D: .; V: TRBV30; size: many; J: TRBJ1-1
DNA: TGTGCCTGGAGCCTGGGGAGTGGCACAGATACGCAGTATTTT; CDR3: CAWSLGSGTDTQYF; D: .; V: TRBV30; size: .; J: TRBJ2-3
DNA: TGTGCCAGTAGTATTGCGGGTGGACGAAACAATGAGCAGTTCTTC; CDR3: CASSIAGGRNNEQFF; D: .; V: TRBV19; size: few; J: TRBJ2-1
DNA: TGCGCCAGCAGCTGGGCGGGGCCCGACAATGAGCAGTTCTTC; CDR3: CASSWAGPDNEQFF; D: .; V: TRBV5-1; size: few; J: TRBJ2-1
DNA: TGCGCCAGCAGCTTGTTAGGGGCACCCCGTGAGCAGTTCTTC; CDR3: CASSLLGAPREQFF; D: .; V: TRBV5-1; size: many; J: TRBJ2-1
DNA: TGCAGTGCTAGAGATTCGAGACAGGGGGAATGGTATGGCTACACCTTC; CDR3: CSARDSRQGEWYGYTF; D: TRBD1; V: TRBV20-1; size: many; J: TRBJ1-2
DNA: TGTGCCAGCAGCCCCCTCCCCAGTTCTGAGCAGTTCTTC; CDR3: CASSPLPSSEQFF; D: .; V: TRBV3-1; size: few; J: TRBJ2-1
DNA: TGTGCCAGCAGGCCTCCGGGCCCCCTAGGCTACACCTTC; CDR3: CASRPPGPLGYTF; D: .; V: TRBV28; size: many; J: TRBJ1-2
DNA: TGTGCCAGCAGCTTGGGCCCGATTAACTATGGCTACACCTTC; CDR3: CASSLGPINYGYTF; D: .; V: TRBV7-8; size: few; J: TRBJ1-2
DNA: TGTGCCAGTAGTATTGGCCGGATGGGCTACACCTTC; CDR3: CASSIGRMGYTF; D: .; V: TRBV19; size: many; J: TRBJ1-2
DNA: TGCAGTGCTAGAGATTGGGCTAGCGGGACCCCCTTCTATGAGCAGTTCTTC; CDR3: CSARDWASGTPFYEQFF; D: TRBD2; V: TRBV20-1; size: .; J: TRBJ2-1
DNA: TGTGCCAGCAGTGACTCTAGCGGCTCCTACAATGAGCAGTTCTTC; CDR3: CASSDSSGSYNEQFF; D: .; V: TRBV6-4; size: many; J: TRBJ2-1
DNA: TGCGCCAGCAGCCAAGATGTCGGACCACCCCAATTCACAGATACGCAGTATTTT; CDR3: CASSQDVGPPQFTDTQYF; D: .; V: TRBV4-1; size: .; J: TRBJ2-3
DNA: TGCGCCAGCAGTTACCACTTAACGGGAGAAGTGTTCTTC; CDR3: CASSYHLTGEVFF; D: .; V: TRBV5-1; size: .; J: TRBJ2-1
DNA: TGTGCCAGCAGCCCGGACAGGGGGAACGATGAGCAGTTCTTC; CDR3: CASSPDRGNDEQFF; D: TRBD1; V: TRBV11-2; size: many; J: TRBJ2-1
DNA: TGTGCCAGCAGGGACCTGGGGGAGCAGTACTTC; CDR3: CASRDLGEQYF; D: .; V: TRBV2; size: many; J: TRBJ2-7
DNA: TGTGCCAGCTCCCCTGGGACAGGGGGCAATCAGCCCCGGCATTTT; CDR3: CASSPGTGGNQPRHF; D: TRBD1; V: TRBV18; size: .; J: TRBJ1-5
DNA: TGTGCCAGCAGCGTCTACCAATCCCCGCAAGAGACCCAGTACTTC; CDR3: CASSVYQSPQETQYF; D: .; V: TRBV9; size: .; J: TRBJ2-5
DNA: TGTGCCAGCAGTTCCCTTCTTTACGAGCAGTACTTC; CDR3: CASSSLLYEQYF; D: .; V: TRBV28; size: few; J: TRBJ2-7
DNA: TGTGCCAGCAGCTTACTCTCCTATAGCAATCAGCCCCAGCATTTT; CDR3: CASSLLSYSNQPQHF; D: .; V: TRBV7-2; size: .; J: TRBJ1-5
DNA: TGTGCCAGCACCCAGCGACAGAGCTCCTACGAGCAGTACTTC; CDR3: CASTQRQSSYEQYF; D: .; V: TRBV11-2; size: many; J: TRBJ2-7
DNA: TGTGCCAGCAGCCTATTTGGGTCCAAACAAGAGACCCAGTACTTC; CDR3: CASSLFGSKQETQYF; D: .; V: TRBV28; size: .; J: TRBJ2-5
DNA: TGTGCCAGCAGTTTAGCGGGATGGGGACTAGCGGGAGGCACAGATACGCAGTATTTT; CDR3: CASSLAGWGLAGGTDTQYF; D: TRBD2; V: TRBV28; size: many; J: TRBJ2-3
DNA: TGTGCCAGCAGCTCCCCAGGGGTCCCCCAGCATTTT; CDR3: CASSSPGVPQHF; D: .; V: TRBV11-2; size: many; J: TRBJ1-5
DNA: TGTGCCAGCCAAAAACCGGGATCTCGCCGTGGGGAGCAGTACTTC; CDR3: CASQKPGSRRGEQYF; D: .; V: TRBV6-1; size: few; J: TRBJ2-7
DNA: TGCGCCAGCAGCCGGGAAATGGGTTCGGGGGGGACCGGGGAGCTGTTTTTT; CDR3: CASSREMGSGGTGELFF; D: TRBD2; V: TRBV4-1; size: .; J: TRBJ2-2
DNA: TGTGCCAGCATTGCAGACAAGGGGGCCCGTTACGAGCAGTACTTC; CDR3: CASIADKGARYEQYF; D: TRBD1; V: TRBV6-1; size: many; J: TRBJ2-7
DNA: TGCAGTGCTACGCCTAGCGGGAGGGCCCTTACCTACGAGCAGTACTTC; CDR3: CSATPSGRALTYEQYF; D: TRBD2; V: TRBV20-1; size: many; J: TRBJ2-7
DNA: TGTGCCAGCAGCTTAGCGTGGCAGAGCTCCTACAATGAGCAGTTCTTC; CDR3: CASSLAWQSSYNEQFF; D: .; V: TRBV11-2; size: few; J: TRBJ2-1
DNA: TGTGCCAGCAGCATCGGTAGCTCCTTCCCCTACAATGAGCAGTTCTTC; CDR3: CASSIGSSFPYNEQFF; D: .; V: TRBV7-2; size: .; J: TRBJ2-1
DNA: TGTGCCAGCAGTGAAGGGGTACGGGCGGGCTACGAGCAGTACTTC; CDR3: CASSEGVRAGYEQYF; D: .; V: TRBV2; size: many; J: TRBJ2-7
DNA: TGTGCCAGCAGCGTAGTTCCAGGGGGTGGCGAGCAGTACTTC; CDR3: CASSVVPGGGEQYF; D: TRBD1; V: TRBV9; size: few; J: TRBJ2-7
DNA: TGTGCCAGCAGTTACGACCGGGATTTAAATTCACCCCTCCACTTT; CDR3: CASSYDRDLNSPLHF; D: .; V: TRBV6-5; size: many; J: TRBJ1-6
DNA: TGTGCCTGGAGTGGCCACGGGGGAAGCTCCTACAATGAGCAGTTCTTC; CDR3: CAWSGHGGSSYNEQFF; D: .; V: TRBV30; size: many; J: TRBJ2-1
DNA: TGTGCCAGCAGCACGGGACTCGGCGGGAGCACAGATACGCAGTATTTT; CDR3: CASSTGLGGSTDTQYF; D: .; V: TRBV7-8; size: many; J: TRBJ2-3
DNA: TGTGCCAGCAGGGAACGGGACTTCGCTAACTATGGCTACACCTTC; CDR3: CASRERDFANYGYTF; D: .; V: TRBV2; size: few; J: TRBJ1-2
DNA: TGTGCCAGCACGTTCGACTCTTACACTGAAGCTTTCTTT; CDR3: CASTFDSYTEAFF; D: .; V: TRBV6-1; size: many; J: TRBJ1-1
DNA: TGTGCCAGCAGCACCATGGGGGAACAAGAGACCCAGTACTTC; CDR3: CASSTMGEQETQYF; D: .; V: TRBV9; size: .; J: TRBJ2-5
DNA: TGTGCCACCAGTGATCCATCAGGGGACGGGGCTTTCTTT; CDR3: CATSDPSGDGAFF; D: .; V: TRBV24-1; size: many; J: TRBJ1-1
DNA: TGTGCCAGCAGCTTAGAGGGGGGAACCCTCTACACCTTC; CDR3: CASSLEGGTLYTF; D: .; V: TRBV7-8; size: few; J: TRBJ1-2
DNA: TGTGCCACCTCCCAGGTACAGGCGAGCGAGCAGTACTTC; CDR3: CATSQVQASEQYF; D: .; V: TRBV2; size: .; J: TRBJ2-7
DNA: TGTGCCAGCAGCATGAGGCGGGATACGCAGTATTTT; CDR3: CASSMRRDTQYF; D: .; V: TRBV25-1; size: .; J: TRBJ2-3
DNA: TGTGCCAGCAGTTTTCAGGGGACTAGGGAGACCCAGTACTTC; CDR3: CASSFQGTRETQYF; D: TRBD2; V: TRBV27; size: .; J: TRBJ2-5
DNA: TGTGCCAGCAGGAGTCCGGGACTGAACACTGAAGCTTTCTTT; CDR3: CASRSPGLNTEAFF; D: .; V: TRBV12-3/TRBV12-4; size: few; J: TRBJ1-1
DNA: TGTGCCAGCTCACCCCAAGAGGAGACCCAGTTCTTC; CDR3: CASSPQEETQFF; D: .; V: TRBV18; size: .; J: TRBJ2-1
DNA: TGCAGCGTTGAAGATGTGCGGGACAGAGAAACGCCTGTCTCCTACAATGAGCAGTTCTTC; CDR3: CSVEDVRDRETPVSYNEQFF; D: .; V: TRBV29-1; size: .; J: TRBJ2-1
DNA: TGCGCCAGCAGAATAGCGGGAGCCTACGAGCAGTACTTC; CDR3: CASRIAGAYEQYF; D: TRBD2; V: TRBV5-1; size: many; J: TRBJ2-7
DNA: TGCAGTGCTAGAGATCTCTTTGGGGGAGGGCCCTGGGCCAAAAACATTCAGTACTTC; CDR3: CSARDLFGGGPWAKNIQYF; D: TRBD2; V: TRBV20-1; size: many; J: TRBJ2-4